Included here is one TCR beta chain sequence, with context. It lacks a known antigen. Base qualities are not provided; no much larger clone lies one nucleotide away. The data stem from a study of blood T cell repertoires in COVID-19 (TCRdb year 2020). Regarding the complete study: Collaborator samples came from the United States, Italy and Spain and covered acute and convalescent phases of COVID-19. The material from the prospective study consisted of cDNA or gDNA derived from T cells, B-cell-depleted T cells, or PBMCs. Subjects who had been exposed to COVID-19, were actively infected with it, or had recovered from it provided the deeply sampled blood TCRbeta repertoires that made up the dataset. The repertoires were released in a freely available public database meant as a resource for research on the immune response to SARS-CoV-2. The samples were drawn from two sources: the first 160 participants of the ongoing ImmuneRACE study, and about 1,300 subjects contributed by 6 global collaborators. Nearly every sample came with metadata listing a de-identified subject ID, COVID-19 status, age in years and sex. Where HLA class I and class II types were available, the types were taken from metadata supplied by the sample provider, not from assay-based typing.

Each collaborating institution followed its own protocols to collect whole blood in K2EDTA tubes. Collaborator samples were shipped for TCRbeta analysis as frozen whole blood, isolated PBMCs, or DNA extracted from either sample type. Study-wide conclusions, independent of this receptor: How much clinical and demographic metadata was included differed by source and by participant, and the metadata was provided uncurated.

The immunoSEQ Assay, a bias-controlled multiplex PCR, was used to amplify TCRbeta CDR3 regions from genomic DNA. The study's processing was this. The number of nucleated cells in each sample was estimated from the amplification of reference gene primers within the assay. Sequence reads were collapsed and filtered to measure the absolute abundance of every unique TCRbeta CDR3 rearrangement. For each sample, productive Simpson clonality was calculated by taking the square root of Simpson's diversity index across productive rearrangements. TCRdb holds this immuneACCESS table with in-frame rearrangements only. Some clones are missing; in checked studies, unresolved V genes explain under half, and the rest has no known cause. V and J calls and clone size follow that table, whereas D and trimming were derived from the DNA. Within this sample are roughly 140,000 clones, with around 90% of them counted one time only. Of the sample, less than 4.5% is held by the ten largest clones.

There are 13 amino acids in the CDR3, from cysteine to phenylalanine inclusive. CDR3 DNA only is kept here, 39 bases in frame from base 1. Taken from the germline V gene, the CDR1 and CDR2 loops are MNHEY and SVGAGI. The V and J ends are trimmed by 6 bases and 1 base, leaving 9 bases between them. The source material was peripheral blood. The chain couples TRBV6-5 to TRBJ1-1; D gene: possibly TRBD1, on 6 matching bases. The receptor's source is a woman in her sixties with active or convalescent COVID-19. This receptor has the CDR3 CASRTGQNTEAFF. The nucleotide sequence reads as follows: TGTGCCAGCAGGACGGGACAGAACACTGAAGCTTTCTTT.